These T cell receptor beta chains were read from a single sample in a study of cytomegalovirus exposure and HLA in healthy donors. The assay was immunoSEQ multiplex PCR, and TCRdb's table has in-frame clones only and misses some. The sample lists around 120,000 clones, approximately 91% occurring once. The sequencing input was PBMCs. The origin of the receptors is a man aged 18 to 29 in good health and CMV-seropositive. CDR3s include the opening cysteine and the closing phenylalanine or tryptophan. D genes are given only for firm matches. Only part of the rows carry a size: once, few, many, or a class if the clone is expanded.

d_gene	v_gene	len	abundance	j_gene	CDR3nt	CDR3aa
TRBD1	TRBV4-2	14	few	TRBJ1-2	TGTGCCAGCAGCCAAGTTGACAGGGCGGGTGGCTACACCTTC	CASSQVDRAGGYTF
TRBD1	TRBV11-2	18	NA	TRBJ1-3	TGTGCCAGCAGCTCCTACTTTAGACGGGACAGGGGGCGAAACACCATATATTTT	CASSSYFRRDRGRNTIYF
TRBD1	TRBV28	18	NA	TRBJ2-4	TGTGCCAGCAGTCCTCTGACAGGGGGTAATCAGGCCAAAAACATTCAGTACTTC	CASSPLTGGNQAKNIQYF
NA	TRBV5-6	16	NA	TRBJ1-2	TGTGCCAGCAGCCCCCTTGACGGACAGCGAAACTATGGCTACACCTTC	CASSPLDGQRNYGYTF
TRBD2	TRBV6-8	18	once	TRBJ2-3	TGTGCCAGCATCATACTCGGGACTAGCGGGGGGTTAGCAGATACGCAGTATTTT	CASIILGTSGGLADTQYF
NA	TRBV28	15	NA	TRBJ2-2	TGTGCCAGCAGTTTAGGAGAGTTAAACACCGGGGAGCTGTTTTTT	CASSLGELNTGELFF
TRBD1	TRBV12-5	13	NA	TRBJ1-2	TGTGCTAGTGGTTTGACAGGGGTCTATGGCTACACCTTC	CASGLTGVYGYTF
TRBD1	TRBV2	14	NA	TRBJ1-1	TGTGCCAGCATGGCGACAGGGGGTAACACTGAAGCTTTCTTT	CASMATGGNTEAFF
NA	TRBV7-9	16	NA	TRBJ1-4	TGTGCCAGCAGCTTAGACCGGACAGAAACTAATGAAAAACTGTTTTTT	CASSLDRTETNEKLFF
NA	TRBV25-1	14	NA	TRBJ1-1	TGTGCCAGCAATCCCGGAGGGTTGAACACTGAAGCTTTCTTT	CASNPGGLNTEAFF
NA	TRBV28	13	NA	TRBJ1-5	TGTGCCACCGAGAGGGCCCCCGGTCAGCCCCAGCATTTT	CATERAPGQPQHF
TRBD2	TRBV5-4	15	NA	TRBJ2-1	TGTGCCAGCAGCCGCGGGGGGGACACCTACAATGAGCAGTTCTTC	CASSRGGDTYNEQFF
NA	TRBV19	11	NA	TRBJ2-1	TGTGCCAGTAGTATGGGAGTTGAGCAGTTCTTC	CASSMGVEQFF
TRBD1	TRBV7-9	15	few	TRBJ1-2	TGTGCCAGCAGCCGTATACAGGGGGCAGACGGTGGCTACACCTTC	CASSRIQGADGGYTF
TRBD1	TRBV9	15	few	TRBJ2-3	TGTGCCAGCAGCGTAGCGCAGGGGGCCACAGATACGCAGTATTTT	CASSVAQGATDTQYF
TRBD1	TRBV5-5	12	once	TRBJ2-7	TGTGCCAGCAGCGGTGGGGACAGAGCGATGGGCTTC	CASSGGDRAMGF
NA	TRBV11-2	12	NA	TRBJ2-2	TGTGCCAGCAGCTCAGGGGTCGGGGAGCTGTTTTTT	CASSSGVGELFF
TRBD1	TRBV9	14	NA	TRBJ1-1	TGTGCCAGCAGTCAAAGAACAGGGGTAACTGAAGCTTTCTTT	CASSQRTGVTEAFF
NA	TRBV5-6	14	once	TRBJ1-1	TGTGCCAGCAGCTTGGCTGGTATTAGCACTGAAGCTTTCTTT	CASSLAGISTEAFF
NA	TRBV19	14	NA	TRBJ2-2	TGTGCCAGTAGTATATACCAGGGTGCCGGGGAGCTGTTTTTT	CASSIYQGAGELFF
TRBD1	TRBV19	12	NA	TRBJ1-1	TGTGCCAGTAGTACAGGGGGCCCTGAAGCTTTCTTT	CASSTGGPEAFF
TRBD1	TRBV19	15	NA	TRBJ1-5	TGTGCCAGTAGTATTGCCTCAGGGGGCTTCCAGCCCCAGCATTTT	CASSIASGGFQPQHF
NA	TRBV2	16	NA	TRBJ1-4	TGTGCCAGCACGGTGGGCAGCCTTACAAGAAATGAAAAACTGTTTTTT	CASTVGSLTRNEKLFF
TRBD1	TRBV6-6	16	NA	TRBJ1-1	TGTGCCAGCAGTACTGACAGGGGGCGTGAGAACACTGAAGCTTTCTTT	CASSTDRGRENTEAFF
NA	TRBV12-5	15	NA	TRBJ2-3	TGTGCTAGTGGTTCAATGGAAGGGGGCACAGATACGCAGTATTTT	CASGSMEGGTDTQYF
NA	TRBV21-1	16	few	TRBJ1-5	TGTGCCAGCTTGGACAGGGGGTCGGTCTGCAATCAGCCCCAGCATTTT	CASLDRGSVCNQPQHF
NA	TRBV4-3	15	once	TRBJ2-5	TGCGCCAGCAGCCAACTCGCCTCAGGGGTGGAGGCCCAGTACTTC	CASSQLASGVEAQYF